The 2 T cell receptor beta chains presented below share a single source sample, sequenced in a study of cytomegalovirus exposure and HLA in healthy donors. Use of 60 Vbeta and 13 Jbeta primers characterized the PCR. Data came from immunoSEQ multiplex PCR; TCRdb stores just in-frame clones and leaves some out. The sample includes about 150,000 clones, 88% of them seen just once. Sequenced: PBMCs. These receptors all stem from a middle-aged woman in good health and CMV-seronegative.

The chain combines TRBV5-1 with TRBJ1-1, with a tentative D call TRBD1 (5 bases). The ends were cut back, 4 bases at V and 3 bases at J, with 13 bases in the middle. Germline CDR1 is SGHRS and CDR2 is YFSETQ. This CDR3 spans 14 amino acids. For the CDR3, the DNA is TGCGCCAGCAGCCCGCACGGGGGAGACACTGAAGCTTTCTTT. Amino acid sequence: CASSPHGGDTEAFF.

The chain combines TRBV11-3 with TRBJ2-6, with unresolved D. With 2 bases removed from V and 2 bases from J, the gap between germline ends came to 10 bases. The CDR3 extends over 16 amino acids. The germline CDR1 and CDR2 sequences are SGHNT and YENEEA. CDR3 region: CASSLPYSTGANVLTF. Here the CDR3 DNA reads TGTGCCAGCAGCTTACCCTACAGCACTGGGGCCAACGTCCTGACTTTC.